A single T cell receptor (beta chain) is shown here with its context. The CDR3 is made up of 13 amino acids. CDR1 is SQVTM and CDR2 is ANQGSEA in the germline V gene. The V segment lost 6 bases and the J segment 5 bases; nucleotides outside the gene matches: 6. This record comes from a study of blood T cell repertoires in COVID-19. About the study: There were acute and convalescent COVID-19 samples, and they came from the United States, Italy and Spain. Nucleic acid was either cDNA or gDNA, and it came from T cells, B-cell-depleted T cells, or PBMCs.

In the original analysis: Reference gene primer amplification gave nucleated cell count estimates. The assay was immunoSEQ multiplex PCR, and TCRdb's table has in-frame clones only and misses some. V and J calls and clone size are given by that table; D and trimming were obtained from the DNA. Of about 150,000 clones listed, about 83% are singletons. The TCR was taken from a woman aged 55 to 70 with COVID-19, enrolled during active disease. The V gene is TRBV29-1, the J gene TRBJ2-5, with TRBD2 matching 10 bases. The sequencing sample was made of peripheral blood. The CDR3 DNA follows: TGCAGCGTAGGTAGCGGGGGGATCGAGACCCAGTACTTC. Residues: CSVGSGGIETQYF.